This passage covers 2 T cell receptor beta chains from one sample sequenced in a study of radiation and T cells in renal cell carcinoma. The method was immunoSEQ multiplex PCR; TCRdb's version includes in-frame clones alone and lacks a portion of them. The table lists 100,000 to 150,000 clones, roughly 80% of them singletons. As to time point: baseline pretreatment blood. The treatment denotes: 15 Gy SBRT to primary tumor, nephrectomy 4 weeks later. The starting material was blood, obtained from a patient whose treatment included radiotherapy and nephrectomy. The receptors were gathered from a woman aged 55-70 years with renal cell carcinoma.

This chain joins TRBV5-5 and TRBJ2-4, with 11 bases lining up with TRBD1. Unmatched junction bases numbered 5, after V lost 6 bases and J lost 0 bases. CDR3 size: 16 residues. CDR1 SGHKS and CDR2 YYEKEE come from the germline V gene (reference sequence). Here the CDR3 reads CASILGQGVAKNIQYF. CDR3 DNA sequence: TGTGCCAGCATCCTGGGACAGGGGGTAGCCAAAAACATTCAGTACTTC.

The CDR3 reads CASSPRTGILYEQYF. The CDR3 nucleotides are TGTGCCAGCAGTCCTCGGACAGGGATCCTCTACGAGCAGTACTTC. J is TRBJ2-7 and V is TRBV2, with TRBD1 matching 8 bases. Germline V gives CDR1 SNHLY, CDR2 FYNNEI. The CDR3 loop spans 15 amino acids. The trim removed 5 bases at V and 3 bases at J, leaving 9 bases unmatched. Full variable domain (outside the CDR3, taken from reference TRBV2 and TRBJ2-7): EPEVTQTPSHQVTQMGQEVILRCVPISNHLYFYWYRQILGQKVEFLVSFYNNEISEKSEIFDDQFSVERPDGSNFTLKIRSTKLEDSAMYFCASSPRTGILYEQYFGPGTRLTVT.